The 24 T cell receptor beta chains presented below share a single source sample, sequenced in a study of human T cells and chemical hapten exposure. The time point here: patch test 2, 6 weeks after DPC sensitization. Documented treatment: therapeutic diphenylcyclopropenone sensitization with weekly scalp DPC. The starting material, unfractionated whole blood, was used for total RNA extraction. TCRdb fed the RACE reads into MiXCR, producing one record per CDR3 protein. The sample has around 42,000 distinct CDR3 sequences; about 9.6% are singletons. The starting material was whole blood, obtained in connection with sensitization to the hapten diphenylcyclopropenone (DPC). The receptors here all came from a woman aged 30 to 39 with alopecia areata. Some clones in this sample may be carry-over from other donors' samples.

The chain joins TRBV25-1 to TRBJ2-7, with 15 bases lining up with TRBD2. Per germline, CDR1 MGHDK and CDR2 SYGVNS. This CDR3 comprises 16 residues. The V segment lost 2 bases and the J segment 6 bases; nucleotides outside the gene matches: 5. CDR3 protein: CASSEVGLAGGIEQYF. The CDR3 bases are TGTGCCAGCAGTGAAGTGGGACTAGCGGGGGGTATCGAGCAGTACTTC.

This clonotype appeared a few times. J is TRBJ2-5 and V is TRBV7-2, with no clear D. With 1 base removed from V and 2 bases from J, the gap between germline ends came to 11 bases. Germline V gene sequence: CDR1 SGHTA, CDR2 FQGNSA. This CDR3 region has 15 residues. The CDR3 DNA reads TGTGCCAGCAGCTTAGTATGGGGAAAACAAGAGACCCAGTACTTC. Its protein product is CASSLVWGKQETQYF.

This clonotype was counted a few times. The chain carries TRBV5-1 and TRBJ1-6; D is possibly TRBD1 (5 bases). Germline CDR1 is SGHRS and CDR2 is YFSETQ. Trimming stripped 4 bases from V and 0 bases from J, with 8 bases between. The CDR3 length is 15 residues. The chain's CDR3 is CASSPDTSYNSPLHF. The CDR3 nucleotides are TGCGCCAGCAGCCCGGACACCTCCTATAATTCACCCCTCCACTTT.

A single count supports this clonotype. This chain joins TRBV7-2 and TRBJ2-1; the match to TRBD2 covers 7 bases. The CDR3 runs 15 residues. Germline CDR1 reads SGHTA; CDR2 reads FQGNSA. V gave up 3 bases and J gave up 6 bases; unmatched junction bases: 8. The CDR3 nucleotides read TGTGCCAGCAGCTTTGGCGGGGGTAAAGGCAATGAGCAGTTCTTC. It is translated as CASSFGGGKGNEQFF.

The rearrangement joins TRBV19 to TRBJ2-4; a weak D match, TRBD2 (5 bases). The CDR3 runs to 14 residues. Between the trimmed V and J ends, which lost 6 bases and 0 bases, there was a span of 9 bases. Looked up from germline, CDR1 is LNHDA and CDR2 is SQIVND (reference sequence). CDR3 bases: TGTGCCAGTAGGGACTCCATAGCCAAAAACATTCAGTACTTC. Translating gives CASRDSIAKNIQYF.

By frequency in the sample, this clonotype is medium-sized. V usage is TRBV29-1 and J usage is TRBJ2-7; D is possibly TRBD1 (6 bases). Per the germline V gene, CDR1 is SQVTM and CDR2 is ANQGSEA. Trimming stripped 6 bases from V and 0 bases from J, with 15 bases between. The CDR3 runs 14 residues. The CDR3 here is CSVDSGVSSYEQYF. The CDR3 DNA is TGCAGCGTGGACAGTGGGGTCAGCTCCTACGAGCAGTACTTC.

The genes are TRBV18 and TRBJ2-5; 7 bases align to TRBD1. Germline lookup yields CDR1 KGHSH and CDR2 LQKENI. The CDR3 covers 14 residues. V lost 6 bases to trimming and J lost 2 bases; unmatched junction nucleotides: 6. Written as DNA, the CDR3 is TGTGCCAGCTCCGAACAGGGGCCTCAAGAGACCCAGTACTTC. It translates to CASSEQGPQETQYF.

J is TRBJ2-5 and V is TRBV6-1; maybe TRBD2 (6 bases). Germline CDR1 MNHNS, CDR2 SASEGT. V dropped 2 bases and J dropped 7 bases, with 20 bases sitting between them. There are 16 residues in the CDR3. The CDR3 protein is CASSETDSGAMGTQYF. CDR3 nucleotides: TGTGCCAGCAGTGAAACCGATAGCGGAGCTATGGGGACCCAGTACTTC.

This clonotype was observed a handful of times. This rearrangement joins TRBV15 to TRBJ2-3; no clear D. In germline, CDR1 is LNHNV, CDR2 YYDKDF (reference sequence). The CDR3 loop spans 15 amino acids. The V end lost 0 bases, the J end lost 1 base, and 8 bases lay between the germline ends. The CDR3 reads CATSRDLLRTDTQYF. The CDR3 DNA reads as TGTGCCACCAGCAGAGATTTACTTCGCACAGATACGCAGTATTTT.

This clonotype was seen repeatedly, ten times or more. The V gene is TRBV28, the J gene TRBJ2-6; perhaps TRBD2 as D (6 bases). Germline V gives CDR1 MDHEN, CDR2 SYDVKM. The V and J ends lost 1 base and 2 bases respectively, with 15 bases between them. CDR3 size: 18 residues. For the CDR3, the DNA is TGTGCCAGCAGTTTATTACCAGGGACTCGGCCTGGGGCCAACGTCCTGACTTTC. It translates to CASSLLPGTRPGANVLTF.

This clonotype was counted ten times or more. This sequence joins TRBV6-5 and TRBJ2-1; D might be TRBD1 or TRBD2, each matching 6 bases. This CDR3 region has 16 residues. V was trimmed by 0 bases and J by 8 bases, leaving 17 bases between them. Germline V gene sequence: CDR1 MNHEY, CDR2 SVGAGI. Here the CDR3 reads CASSYSGLGGRDEQFF. CDR3 sequence (DNA): TGTGCCAGCAGTTACTCGGGTTTGGGGGGCCGGGATGAGCAGTTCTTC.

This clonotype has a handful of counts. The V and J genes are TRBV28 and TRBJ2-5; the D gene could be TRBD1 or TRBD2 (5 bases each). V was pared by 4 bases and J by 0 bases, with 12 bases between. The CDR3 runs to 15 residues. Germline V gene lookup returns CDR1 MDHEN and CDR2 SYDVKM. Here the CDR3 reads CASSSRDGYQETQYF. The CDR3 bases are TGTGCCAGCAGTTCCCGGGACGGATACCAAGAGACCCAGTACTTC.

This chain joins TRBV7-9 and TRBJ1-4; unclear D gene. Trimming took off 0 bases at V and 5 bases at J, with 4 bases between the two ends. The germline V gene encodes CDR1 SEHNR and CDR2 FQNEAQ (reference sequence). This CDR3 comprises 13 residues. The CDR3 protein is CASSLAGNEKLFF. CDR3 in DNA: TGTGCCAGCAGCTTAGCAGGGAATGAAAAACTGTTTTTT.

In this sample, this clonotype turned up many times. The chain is built from TRBV19 and TRBJ2-5, with D uncertain. V was shortened by 6 bases and J by 7 bases, with 15 bases between the two germline ends. CDR1 and CDR2 (germline): LNHDA, SQIVND (reference sequence). The CDR3 is made up of 13 amino acids. The CDR3 DNA reads as TGTGCCAGTAGCCCCCGGCAGGCCGGGACCCAGTACTTC. Amino acids: CASSPRQAGTQYF. Drawing the rest from reference TRBV19 and TRBJ2-5, the complete variable domain is DGGITQSPKYLFRKEGQNVTLSCEQNLNHDAMYWYRQDPGQGLRLIYYSQIVNDFQKGDIAEGYSVSREKKESFPLTVTSAQKNPTAFYLCASSPRQAGTQYFGPGTRLLVL.

CDR3 region: CASSSGWGTEAFF. CDR3 in DNA: TGTGCCAGCAGCTCTGGGTGGGGCACTGAAGCTTTCTTT. J is TRBJ1-1 and V is TRBV7-2; D call uncertain. The CDR3 sequence is 13 residues long. Trimming took 4 bases from V and 4 from J, leaving 10 bases between them. Germline V gives CDR1 SGHTA, CDR2 FQGNSA. Using reference TRBV7-2 and TRBJ1-1 for the parts outside the CDR3, the full variable domain is GAGVSQSPSNKVTEKGKDVELRCDPISGHTALYWYRQSLGQGLEFLIYFQGNSAPDKSGLPSDRFSAERTGGSVSTLTIQRTQQEDSAVYLCASSSGWGTEAFFGQGTRLTVV.

In its sample, this clonotype was seen many times. The V gene is TRBV4-1, the J gene TRBJ2-2; perhaps TRBD2 as D (6 bases). The CDR3 is made up of 17 amino acids. CDR1 and CDR2 (germline): MGHRA, YSYEKL. V gave up 0 bases and J gave up 5 bases, with 16 bases separating them. DNA for the CDR3: TGCGCCAGCAGCCAAGATTCCCACGGGGGAGGTACCGGGGAGCTGTTTTTT. It is translated as CASSQDSHGGGTGELFF.

This clonotype has a count of ten or more. The rearrangement uses TRBV2 and TRBJ2-3; 14 bases line up with TRBD2. The junction had 5 bases not matched to a gene; V was cut back by 5 bases and J by 4 bases. Germline V gene lookup returns CDR1 SNHLY and CDR2 FYNNEI. The CDR3 extends over 16 amino acids. CDR3 coding DNA: TGTGCCAGCAGTCGACTAGCGGGGGGGAGCTCAGATACGCAGTATTTT. Translation gives CASSRLAGGSSDTQYF. The full variable domain, rest sourced from reference TRBV2 and TRBJ2-3, is EPEVTQTPSHQVTQMGQEVILRCVPISNHLYFYWYRQILGQKVEFLVSFYNNEISEKSEIFDDQFSVERPDGSNFTLKIRSTKLEDSAMYFCASSRLAGGSSDTQYFGPGTRLTVL.

This clonotype was found a few times. The CDR3 sequence is CASSRVAGELFF. The CDR3 DNA follows: TGTGCCAGCAGCCGGGTGGCCGGGGAGCTGTTTTTT. This chain links TRBV7-2 with TRBJ2-2, with D unresolved. The CDR3 covers 12 residues. Germline V lookup: CDR1 SGHTA, CDR2 FQGNSA. Trimming took 5 bases from V and 6 from J, leaving 7 bases between them.

This clonotype was counted many times. The chain carries TRBV3-1 and TRBJ2-3, with TRBD2 matching 7 bases. V shed 1 base, J shed 1 base, and the junction held 8 bases outside the gene matches. In germline, CDR1 is LGHDT, CDR2 YNNKEL (reference sequence). The CDR3 is 17 residues long. This CDR3 reads CASSQAPSGARTDTQYF. The DNA for the CDR3 is TGTGCCAGCAGCCAAGCCCCAAGCGGGGCCCGCACAGATACGCAGTATTTT.

The V gene is TRBV30, the J gene TRBJ2-7; no firm D call. The V end lost 0 bases, the J end lost 0 bases, and 3 bases lay between the germline ends. The germline V gene has CDR1 GTSNPN and CDR2 SVGIG (reference sequence). This CDR3 is 12 amino acids long. CDR3 protein: CAWSVSSYEQYF. CDR3 bases: TGTGCCTGGAGTGTAAGCTCCTACGAGCAGTACTTC.

This clonotype appeared a few times. The chain combines TRBV28 with TRBJ2-7; D gene uncertain. There are 13 residues in the CDR3. The ends were cut back, 7 bases at V and 0 bases at J, with 10 bases in the middle. Per germline, CDR1 MDHEN and CDR2 SYDVKM. DNA of the CDR3: TGTGCCAGCATGAGGCTGAGCTCCTACGAGCAGTACTTC. It translates to CASMRLSSYEQYF.

This clonotype was seen ten or more times. This chain joins TRBV29-1 and TRBJ1-1, with TRBD1 matching 10 bases. V shed 7 bases and J 6 bases; nucleotides not matched to a gene: 14. There are 15 residues in the CDR3. Germline CDR1 and CDR2: SQVTM and ANQGSEA. The CDR3: CSGGLYRDRGPEAFF. The CDR3 bases are TGCAGCGGGGGACTTTACCGGGACAGGGGCCCTGAAGCTTTCTTT.

This clonotype was detected only a few times. The chain has TRBV19 and TRBJ2-1, with 8 bases matching TRBD2. The CDR3 has 15 amino acids. Germline V gene lookup returns CDR1 LNHDA and CDR2 SQIVND (reference sequence). Germline trimming cut 5 bases from V and 8 bases from J; bases unmatched to any gene: 11. The DNA for the CDR3 is TGTGCCAGTAGTCTGGGGACTAGTTACGCGGATGAGCAGTTCTTC. As protein: CASSLGTSYADEQFF.

V is TRBV20-1 and J is TRBJ2-3, with 13 bases identical to TRBD2. The CDR3 is 16 residues long. V was clipped by 5 bases and J by 2 bases; unmatched bases: 7. Germline V gives CDR1 DFQATT, CDR2 SNEGSKA (reference sequence). The CDR3 sequence: CSAGDGTSGDTDTQYF. DNA of the CDR3: TGCAGTGCTGGCGACGGGACTAGCGGGGACACAGATACGCAGTATTTT.